Following are 27 T cell receptor beta chains from one sample sequenced in a study of T cell responses to AZD1222 COVID-19 vaccine. Method: immunoSEQ multiplex PCR; TCRdb's copy keeps in-frame clones and lacks some. This sample has some 74,000 clones, with roughly 90% found just once. The source was peripheral blood, collected 28 days after the second AZD1222 dose. These receptors all stem from an adult who received the AZD1222 COVID-19 vaccine.

This chain joins TRBV28 and TRBJ2-7; D is unresolved. Germline V CDR1 and CDR2: MDHEN, SYDVKM. The CDR3 runs to 13 residues. V lost 3 bases, J lost 0 bases, and 6 bases lay in between. CDR3 nucleotide sequence: TGTGCCAGCAGTTTCGATCCCTCCTACGAGCAGTACTTC. This sequence encodes CASSFDPSYEQYF.

The rearrangement links TRBV15 to TRBJ2-7; TRBD2 matches 8 bases. Germline V gene data show CDR1 as LNHNV and CDR2 as YYDKDF (reference sequence). The V gene end was trimmed by 0 bases and the J gene end by 9 bases; junction bases not matched to a gene: 13. The CDR3 is 16 amino acids. The CDR3 loop reads CATSRDRGTSVVRQYF. The CDR3 region has the DNA TGTGCCACCAGCAGAGATCGCGGGACTAGTGTGGTTCGGCAGTACTTC.

This CDR3 is CASSPTGSQETQYF. The CDR3 bases are TGTGCCAGCAGCCCAACAGGGAGCCAAGAGACCCAGTACTTC. The chain couples TRBV2 to TRBJ2-5, with a possible D match to TRBD1 (6 bases). This CDR3 has 14 amino acids. Trimming took off 6 bases at V and 1 base at J, with 12 bases between the two ends. Looked up from germline, CDR1 is SNHLY and CDR2 is FYNNEI.

This clone was observed a single time. Its ends do not fully match the called genes, so a read error is possible. This rearrangement joins TRBV5-4 to TRBJ1-1; possibly TRBD1 for D (6 bases). Germline CDR1 SGHNT, CDR2 YYREEE (reference sequence). The CDR3 is 12 residues long. The CDR3 loop is CASSLDGTTPGF. The CDR3 nucleotides read TGTGCCAGCAGCTTGGATGGGACAACCCCGGGCTTT.

The gene calls are TRBV24-1 and TRBJ2-1; D is undetermined. Trimming stripped 1 base from V and 6 bases from J, with 9 bases between. This CDR3 spans 14 amino acids. Germline V gene sequence: CDR1 KGHDR, CDR2 SFDVKD. The DNA for the CDR3 is TGTGCCACCAGTGATTTTCGGGCTATCAATGAGCAGTTCTTC. This encodes CATSDFRAINEQFF.

The chain is built from TRBV4-1 and TRBJ1-3, with D unclear. Trimming pared 4 bases from V and 0 bases from J, leaving 19 bases between. CDR1 is MGHRA, CDR2 YSYEKL, per germline. The CDR3 runs 18 residues. CDR3 nucleotide sequence: TGCGCCAGCAGCCCCCCTCGAGCACTCAGCAACTCTGGAAACACCATATATTTT. This codes for CASSPPRALSNSGNTIYF.

This rearrangement joins TRBV13 to TRBJ2-5; D gene uncertain. This CDR3 is 12 amino acids long. Trimming shortened V by 6 bases and J by 7 bases, and 12 bases separated the two germline ends. The germline gives CDR1 PRHDT, CDR2 FYEKMQ (reference sequence). CDR3 sequence: CASRGNSGTQYF. In DNA form, the CDR3 reads TGTGCCAGCAGGGGCAATTCAGGGACCCAGTACTTC.

V gene TRBV7-9 combines with J gene TRBJ2-1; D gene ambiguous. The CDR3 runs 16 residues. Trimming shortened V by 4 bases and J by 2 bases, and 15 bases separated the two germline ends. The germline V gene encodes CDR1 SEHNR and CDR2 FQNEAQ (reference sequence). CDR3 loop: CASSSLPGITYNEQFF. The CDR3 DNA reads TGTGCCAGCAGCTCCCTTCCAGGCATCACCTACAATGAGCAGTTCTTC. The whole variable domain, remainder taken from reference TRBV7-9 and TRBJ2-1, is DTGVSQNPRHKITKRGQNVTFRCDPISEHNRLYWYRQTLGQGPEFLTYFQNEAQLEKSRLLSDRFSAERPKGSFSTLEIQRTEQGDSAMYLCASSSLPGITYNEQFFGPGTRLTVL.

The DNA for the CDR3 is TGTGCCTGGAGTCTAGGGAGGGGCACTGAAGCTTTCTTT. It encodes CAWSLGRGTEAFF. The chain carries TRBV30 and TRBJ1-1, with D perhaps matching TRBD1 (5 bases). The CDR3 is made up of 13 amino acids. Germline CDR1 and CDR2: GTSNPN and SVGIG (reference sequence). Trimming stripped 2 bases from V and 4 bases from J, with 11 bases between. Based on the CDR3 plus reference TRBV30 and TRBJ1-1, the full variable domain is SQTIHQWPATLVQPVGSPLSLECTVEGTSNPNLYWYRQAAGRGLQLLFYSVGIGQISSEVPQNLSASRPQDRQFILSSKKLLLSDSGFYLCAWSLGRGTEAFFGQGTRLTVV.

V usage is TRBV7-2 and J usage is TRBJ2-3, with 11 bases identical to TRBD2. Germline lookup yields CDR1 SGHTA and CDR2 FQGNSA. V shed 5 bases, J shed 11 bases, and the junction held 9 bases outside the gene matches. This CDR3 region has 14 residues. CDR3 in amino acids: CASSGSGGAGGQYF. The CDR3 region has the DNA TGTGCCAGCAGCGGTAGCGGGGGGGCTGGAGGGCAGTATTTT.

This rearrangement joins TRBV5-8 to TRBJ1-2; the match to TRBD1 covers 10 bases. The CDR3 covers 16 residues. J gave up 2 bases and V 3 bases, and 7 bases lay outside the gene matches. Germline CDR1 is SGHTS and CDR2 is YDEGEE. CDR3 protein: CASSYKRDRGNYGYTF. DNA for the CDR3: TGTGCCAGCAGCTACAAAAGGGACAGGGGAAACTATGGCTACACCTTC.

J is TRBJ2-6 and V is TRBV19; weak D call: TRBD1 (6 bases). Between the trimmed V and J ends, which lost 5 bases and 3 bases, there was a span of 17 bases. There are 17 residues in the CDR3. Germline V gene data show CDR1 as LNHDA and CDR2 as SQIVND (reference sequence). Here the CDR3 reads CASSEQGSLRGANVLTF. For the CDR3, the DNA is TGTGCCAGTAGTGAACAGGGCAGTTTGCGTGGGGCCAACGTCCTGACTTTC. The full variable domain, completed using reference TRBV19 and TRBJ2-6, is DGGITQSPKYLFRKEGQNVTLSCEQNLNHDAMYWYRQDPGQGLRLIYYSQIVNDFQKGDIAEGYSVSREKKESFPLTVTSAQKNPTAFYLCASSEQGSLRGANVLTFGAGSRLTVL.

The rearrangement uses TRBV28 and TRBJ1-3, with a weak D call TRBD1 (5 bases). Germline V CDR1 and CDR2: MDHEN, SYDVKM. The V end lost 10 bases, the J end lost 3 bases, and 19 bases lay between the germline ends. The length of the CDR3 is 15 residues. The CDR3 coding sequence is TGTGCCACTACGTCCGGGGCACGAGATGGAAACACCATATATTTT. Translation gives CATTSGARDGNTIYF.

The genes are TRBV29-1 and TRBJ1-3, with no clear D. The CDR3 has 14 residues. CDR1 and CDR2 from the germline V gene are SQVTM and ANQGSEA. V was shortened by 4 bases and J by 0 bases, with 10 bases between the two germline ends. The CDR3 DNA reads TGCAGCGTTGCATCGGGGAGCTCTGGAAACACCATATATTTT. It specifies CSVASGSSGNTIYF. The whole variable domain, filled in from reference TRBV29-1 and TRBJ1-3, reads SAVISQKPSRDICQRGTSLTIQCQVDSQVTMMFWYRQQPGQSLTLIATANQGSEATYESGFVIDKFPISRPNLTFSTLTVSNMSPEDSSIYLCSVASGSSGNTIYFGEGSWLTVV.

This chain connects TRBV11-2 to TRBJ1-1, with a possible D match to TRBD1 (5 bases). The CDR3 length is 16 residues. V gave up 6 bases and J gave up 1 base, with 18 bases separating them. Germline V CDR1 and CDR2: SGHAT, FQNNGV. CDR3 DNA: TGTGCCAGCAGTTTTTGGGGGAGGGGCCGGAACACTGAAGCTTTCTTT. Its translation: CASSFWGRGRNTEAFF. Full variable domain (outside the CDR3, taken from reference TRBV11-2 and TRBJ1-1): EAGVAQSPRYKIIEKRQSVAFWCNPISGHATLYWYQQILGQGPKLLIQFQNNGVVDDSQLPKDRFSAERLKGVDSTLKIQPAKLEDSAVYLCASSFWGRGRNTEAFFGQGTRLTVV.

The rearrangement links TRBV19 to TRBJ1-5; D is perhaps TRBD1 (6 bases). CDR3 length equals 16 residues. V was clipped by 0 bases and J by 2 bases, with 11 bases between them. Germline CDR1 is LNHDA and CDR2 is SQIVND (reference sequence). This CDR3 is CASSIDRQVRNQPQHF. DNA of the CDR3: TGTGCCAGTAGTATAGATAGACAGGTTCGCAATCAGCCCCAGCATTTT.

This chain links TRBV29-1 with TRBJ2-7; 9 positions match TRBD1. V lost 4 bases to trimming and J lost 5 bases; unmatched junction nucleotides: 9. The CDR3 contains 14 residues. The germline CDR1 and CDR2 sequences are SQVTM and ANQGSEA. The CDR3 spells CSVATGQGFDEQYF. As DNA, the CDR3 is TGCAGCGTTGCTACGGGACAGGGTTTCGACGAGCAGTACTTC.

This clone has more than one count but fewer than ten. This chain joins TRBV3-1 (or the pseudogene TRBV3-2) and TRBJ1-2; 8 bases agree with TRBD1. The V gene's germline CDR1 is LGHDT and CDR2 YNNKEL (reference sequence). V trimming: 8 bases; J trimming: 8 bases; junction bases outside the gene matches: 7. CDR3 size: 12 residues. The CDR3 DNA reads TGTGCCAGCCAGCAGGGGGCACGAGGCTACACCTTC. Protein product: CASQQGARGYTF.

This chain uses TRBV6-2 or TRBV6-3 with TRBJ2-7; the D gene could be TRBD1 or TRBD2 (6 bases each). The length of the CDR3 is 14 residues. With 5 bases removed from V and 2 bases from J, the gap between germline ends came to 13 bases. Germline loops: CDR1 MNHEY, CDR2 SVGEGT. Here the CDR3 DNA reads TGTGCCAGCAGTATACAGGGAGGTCCCTACGAGCAGTACTTC. Translating it yields CASSIQGGPYEQYF.

The rearrangement joins TRBV5-8 to TRBJ1-2; a possible D gene is TRBD1 (6 bases). The germline V gene encodes CDR1 SGHTS and CDR2 YDEGEE. Trimming left V 4 bases short and J 3 bases short, with 16 bases between. This CDR3 contains 15 residues. The CDR3 loop is CASSTGQPRDYGYTF. The CDR3 nucleotides read TGTGCCAGCAGCACCGGACAGCCCCGAGACTATGGCTACACCTTC.

The chain employs TRBV7-9 and TRBJ2-1; D is perhaps TRBD1 (6 bases). Germline loops: CDR1 SEHNR, CDR2 FQNEAQ (reference sequence). The CDR3 length is 14 residues. V was clipped by 8 bases and J by 2 bases, with 13 bases between them. This CDR3 reads CASGLGQTYNEQFF. The CDR3 region has the DNA TGTGCCAGCGGGCTCGGACAGACCTACAATGAGCAGTTCTTC.

The rearrangement joins TRBV5-4 to TRBJ1-4; perhaps TRBD1 as D (5 bases). The V end was cut by 2 bases, the J end by 0 bases, with 11 bases between. CDR1 SGHNT and CDR2 YYREEE come from the germline V gene (reference sequence). CDR3 size: 16 residues. The CDR3 region has the DNA TGTGCCAGCAGCTTAGGGACGCGTGCAACTAATGAAAAACTGTTTTTT. Amino acid sequence: CASSLGTRATNEKLFF.

The V and J genes are TRBV19 and TRBJ1-2; D might be TRBD1 (5 bases). The CDR3 spans 13 residues. V lost 3 bases and J 2 bases, leaving 7 bases between the germline ends. In germline, CDR1 is LNHDA, CDR2 SQIVND (reference sequence). The CDR3 is CASSMGGNYGYTF. The CDR3 coding sequence is TGTGCCAGTAGTATGGGGGGGAACTATGGCTACACCTTC.

A few counts support this clone. The chain has TRBV7-8 and TRBJ1-6, with D uncertain. This CDR3 contains 13 residues. V was pared by 5 bases and J by 9 bases, with 11 bases between. Germline-derived CDR1 and CDR2 are SGHVS and FQNEAQ. DNA of the CDR3: TGTGCCAGCAGCCGGGGAGTCAGTTCACCCCTCCACTTT. It codes for CASSRGVSSPLHF.

V usage is TRBV14 and J usage is TRBJ2-5; TRBD1 is a possible D gene (6 bases). Trimming took off 3 bases at V and 4 bases at J, with 18 bases between the two ends. CDR3 length: 16 residues. CDR1 SGHDN and CDR2 FVKESK come from the germline V gene. The CDR3 DNA reads as TGTGCCAGCAGCCAGCAGGGACACCCTGGACGAGAGACCCAGTACTTC. Amino acid sequence: CASSQQGHPGRETQYF.

This chain uses TRBV19 with TRBJ1-5; TRBD1 might be the D (6 bases). This CDR3 has 16 amino acids. V lost 3 bases and J 4 bases, leaving 16 bases between the germline ends. Germline V CDR1 and CDR2: LNHDA, SQIVND (reference sequence). CDR3 sequence: CASSMIGGGLNQPQHF. CDR3 bases: TGTGCCAGTAGTATGATTGGAGGGGGACTTAATCAGCCCCAGCATTTT.

This chain uses TRBV2 with TRBJ1-5; D is ambiguous. This CDR3 spans 15 amino acids. V was trimmed by 8 bases and J by 0 bases, leaving 14 bases between them. Looked up from germline, CDR1 is SNHLY and CDR2 is FYNNEI. The CDR3 protein is CASVSGIFSNQPQHF. The DNA for the CDR3 is TGTGCCAGCGTTTCGGGAATCTTTAGCAATCAGCCCCAGCATTTT.